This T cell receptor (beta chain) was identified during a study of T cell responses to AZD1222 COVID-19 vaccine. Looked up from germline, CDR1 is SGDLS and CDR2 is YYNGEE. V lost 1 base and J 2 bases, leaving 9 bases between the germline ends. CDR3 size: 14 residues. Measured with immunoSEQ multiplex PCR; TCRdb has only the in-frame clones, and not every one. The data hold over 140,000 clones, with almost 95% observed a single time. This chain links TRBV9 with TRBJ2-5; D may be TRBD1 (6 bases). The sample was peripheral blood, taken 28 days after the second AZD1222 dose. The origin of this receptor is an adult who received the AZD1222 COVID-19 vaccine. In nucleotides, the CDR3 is TGTGCCAGCAGCGTAAGACAGGATCAAGAGACCCAGTACTTC. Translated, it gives CASSVRQDQETQYF.